This T cell receptor (beta chain) was found in a study of vaccination effects on CD4 cells after COVID-19. Overall study results and limits: Marked clonal contraction of infection- and vaccine-induced clones was seen late after vaccination.

Sequencing was preceded by expansion of antigen-specific CD4+ T cells with viral peptide pools in the ViraFEST assay. The culture ran for 10 days, and then CD4+ T cells were isolated. Vaccine recipients, nucleocapsid antibody negative, had no prior SARS-CoV-2 infection. This clone was seen only a few times. Its antigen is still unknown. The table came from immunoSEQ multiplex PCR; TCRdb's copy has only in-frame clones and leaves some out. This sample yields about 63,000 clones, of which 75% are seen a single time; 3% to 4% belongs to the top ten. CDR3 length: 13 residues. Germline CDR1 reads MNHNY; CDR2 reads SVGAGI (reference sequence). The V and J ends lost 6 bases and 10 bases respectively, with 13 bases between them.

The origin of this receptor is a human donor who received a COVID-19 vaccine. Sequencing was performed on CD4+ T cells from PBMCs cultured with HCoV-OC43 spike peptides, taken before COVID-19 vaccination. Subset: HCoV-OC43 spike overlapping peptide pool stimulation. The rearrangement links TRBV6-6 to TRBJ1-6; maybe TRBD1 (5 bases). The CDR3 region has the DNA TGTGCCAGCAGCTCCCCGGGGGGGTCACCCCTCCACTTT. This encodes CASSSPGGSPLHF.